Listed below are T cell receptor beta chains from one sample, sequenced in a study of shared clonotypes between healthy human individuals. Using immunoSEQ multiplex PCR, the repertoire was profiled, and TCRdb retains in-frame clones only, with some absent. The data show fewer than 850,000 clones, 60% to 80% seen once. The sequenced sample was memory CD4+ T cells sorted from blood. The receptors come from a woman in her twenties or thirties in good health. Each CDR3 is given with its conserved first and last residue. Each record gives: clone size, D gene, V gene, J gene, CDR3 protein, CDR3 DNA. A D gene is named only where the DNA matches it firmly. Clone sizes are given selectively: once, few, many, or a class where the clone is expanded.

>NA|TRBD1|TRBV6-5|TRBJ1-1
CASSYTHRGRRGEAFF
TGTGCCAGCAGTTACACCCACAGGGGGCGGAGGGGCGAAGCTTTCTTT
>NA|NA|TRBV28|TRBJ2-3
CASTNPTSTDTQYF
TGTGCCAGCACTAATCCCACTAGCACAGATACGCAGTATTTT
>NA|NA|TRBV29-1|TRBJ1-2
CSVQRSNYGYTF
TGCAGCGTCCAGCGCTCTAACTATGGCTACACCTTC
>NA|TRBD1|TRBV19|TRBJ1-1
CASSIRDRGIMNTEAFF
TGTGCCAGTAGCATCCGGGACAGGGGTATCATGAACACTGAAGCTTTCTTT
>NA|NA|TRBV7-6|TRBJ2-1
CASSLGDVNEQFF
TGTGCCAGCAGCCTAGGGGATGTGAATGAGCAGTTCTTC
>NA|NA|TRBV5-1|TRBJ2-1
CAARRGVGNEQFF
TGCGCAGCCCGTCGGGGAGTAGGGAATGAGCAGTTCTTC
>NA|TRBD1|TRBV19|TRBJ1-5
CASSTGTGGFQPQHF
TGTGCCAGTAGTACCGGGACAGGGGGCTTTCAGCCCCAGCATTTT
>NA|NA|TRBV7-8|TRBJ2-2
CASSPSRGLANTGELFF
TGTGCCAGCAGCCCATCCAGGGGACTTGCGAACACCGGGGAGCTGTTTTTT
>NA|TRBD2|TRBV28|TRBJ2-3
CASSLVSGTHYTDTQYF
TGTGCCAGCAGTTTAGTTAGCGGGACACATTACACAGATACGCAGTATTTT
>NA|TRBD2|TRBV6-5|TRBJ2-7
CASSYSSLAGGYEQYF
TGTGCCAGCAGTTACTCGAGCCTAGCGGGAGGCTACGAGCAGTACTTC
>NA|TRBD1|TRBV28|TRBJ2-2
CASTPGTGGSGELFF
TGTGCCAGCACCCCCGGGACAGGGGGTTCCGGGGAGCTGTTTTTT
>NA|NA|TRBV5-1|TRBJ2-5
CASSLTRGGQETQYF
TGCGCCAGCAGCTTGACAAGGGGCGGGCAAGAGACCCAGTACTTC
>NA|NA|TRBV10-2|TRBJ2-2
CASSRQNTGELFF
TGCGCCAGCAGCCGACAGAACACCGGGGAGCTGTTTTTT
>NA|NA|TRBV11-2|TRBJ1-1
CASSLGTQGVAFF
TGTGCCAGCAGCTTAGGGACCCAAGGGGTTGCTTTCTTT
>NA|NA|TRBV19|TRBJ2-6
CASSGLGRGSSGANVLTF
TGTGCCAGTAGTGGTCTCGGTAGGGGAAGCTCTGGGGCCAACGTCCTGACTTTC
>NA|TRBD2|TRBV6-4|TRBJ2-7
CASTQGGSGRPRMNEQYF
TGTGCCAGCACCCAGGGGGGTAGCGGGAGGCCCCGTATGAACGAGCAGTACTTC
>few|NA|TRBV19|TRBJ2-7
CASSMINSYEQYF
TGTGCCAGTAGTATGATTAACTCCTACGAGCAGTACTTC
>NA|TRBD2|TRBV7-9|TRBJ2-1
CASSDVAGGFDEQFF
TGTGCCAGCAGCGACGTAGCGGGAGGTTTCGATGAGCAGTTCTTC
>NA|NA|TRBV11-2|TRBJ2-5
CASSLGPSSQTQYF
TGTGCCAGCAGCTTAGGTCCTAGCAGCCAGACCCAGTACTTC
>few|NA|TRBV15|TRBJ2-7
CATSRDRTREQYF
TGTGCCACCAGCAGAGACAGGACTCGGGAGCAGTACTTC
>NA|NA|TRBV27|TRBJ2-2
CASSLWGAGLTGELFF
TGTGCCAGCAGTTTATGGGGTGCAGGCCTCACCGGGGAGCTGTTTTTT
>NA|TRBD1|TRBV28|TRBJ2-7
CASSIPGGAVRYF
TGTGCCAGCAGTATCCCAGGGGGCGCCGTTCGGTACTTC
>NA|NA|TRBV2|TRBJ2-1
CASSFDREASWGLDKFF
TGTGCCAGCAGTTTCGACAGGGAGGCGTCTTGGGGCCTGGATAAGTTCTTC
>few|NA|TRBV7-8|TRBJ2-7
CASSLGRTYLYEQYF
TGTGCCAGCAGCTTAGGTCGGACTTATCTCTACGAGCAGTACTTC
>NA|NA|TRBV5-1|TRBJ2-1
CASSPYDWSGPYNEQFF
TGCGCCAGCAGCCCCTACGATTGGAGCGGCCCCTACAATGAGCAGTTCTTC
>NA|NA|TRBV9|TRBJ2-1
CASRMDGSAYNEQFF
TGTGCCAGCAGGATGGACGGGAGCGCCTACAATGAGCAGTTCTTC
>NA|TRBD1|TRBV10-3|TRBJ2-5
CAIRDRSQETQYF
TGTGCCATCAGGGACAGGTCCCAAGAGACCCAGTACTTC
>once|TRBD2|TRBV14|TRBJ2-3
CASSQDRRLWTSGSRTDTQYF
TGTGCCAGCAGCCAAGATCGGAGGCTTTGGACTAGCGGGAGCCGCACAGATACGCAGTATTTT
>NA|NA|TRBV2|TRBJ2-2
CASSVRNTGELFF
TGTGCCAGCAGTGTACGGAACACCGGGGAGCTGTTTTTT
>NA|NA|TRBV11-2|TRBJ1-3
CASSWGGNTIYF
TGTGCCAGCAGCTGGGGTGGAAACACCATATATTTT
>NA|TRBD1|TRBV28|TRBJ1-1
CASSSQGGIMNTEAFF
TGTGCCAGCAGTTCTCAGGGGGGGATCATGAACACTGAAGCTTTCTTT
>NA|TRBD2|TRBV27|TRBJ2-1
CASRRIAGGLGQFF
TGTGCCAGCAGGAGGATAGCGGGAGGGCTCGGGCAGTTCTTC
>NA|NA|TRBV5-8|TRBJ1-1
CASSSWQGLSVTEAFF
TGTGCCAGCAGCTCTTGGCAGGGGTTATCCGTCACTGAAGCTTTCTTT
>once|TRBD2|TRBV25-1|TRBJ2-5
CASSEPGTSGSEETQYF
TGTGCCAGCAGTGAACCCGGGACTAGCGGGAGTGAGGAGACCCAGTACTTC
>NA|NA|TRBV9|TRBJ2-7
CASSVGRDVYEQYF
TGTGCCAGCAGCGTAGGCAGGGATGTCTACGAGCAGTACTTC
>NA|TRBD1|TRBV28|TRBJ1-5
CASSSRGRTQHF
TGTGCCAGCAGCAGCAGGGGGAGAACCCAGCATTTT
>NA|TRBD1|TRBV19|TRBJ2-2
CASSRSSDRVNGELFF
TGTGCCAGTAGTAGGTCCTCCGACAGGGTGAACGGGGAGCTGTTTTTT
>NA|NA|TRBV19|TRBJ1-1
CASSIGQLNTEAFF
TGTGCCAGTAGTATAGGGCAGCTGAACACTGAAGCTTTCTTT
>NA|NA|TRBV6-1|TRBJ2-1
CASNQGGYNEQFF
TGTGCCAGTAACCAGGGGGGCTACAATGAGCAGTTCTTC
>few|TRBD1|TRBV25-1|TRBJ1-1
CASSDLDRVGTEAFF
TGTGCCAGCAGTGATCTGGACAGGGTTGGCACTGAAGCTTTCTTT
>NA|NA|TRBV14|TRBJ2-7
CASSQVTGSYEQYF
TGTGCCAGCAGCCAAGTCACAGGGTCCTACGAGCAGTACTTC
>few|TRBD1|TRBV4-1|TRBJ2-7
CASSQGGTASYEQYF
TGCGCCAGCAGCCAAGGGGGGACAGCCTCCTACGAGCAGTACTTC
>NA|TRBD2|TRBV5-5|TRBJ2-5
CASSFLAGGGKETQYF
TGTGCCAGCAGCTTCCTAGCGGGAGGGGGTAAAGAGACCCAGTACTTC
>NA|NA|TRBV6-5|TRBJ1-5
CASSYSFRSNQPQHF
TGTGCCAGCAGTTACTCTTTTAGGAGCAATCAGCCCCAGCATTTT
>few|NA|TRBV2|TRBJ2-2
CASSYTGELFF
TGTGCCAGCAGCTACACCGGGGAGCTGTTTTTT
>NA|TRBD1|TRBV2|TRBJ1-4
CASSAGTGGRNEKLFF
TGTGCCAGCAGTGCCGGGACAGGGGGCCGTAATGAAAAACTGTTTTTT
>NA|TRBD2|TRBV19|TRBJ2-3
CASSIGLAGGTVRDTQYF
TGTGCCAGTAGTATCGGGCTAGCGGGAGGAACGGTAAGAGATACGCAGTATTTT
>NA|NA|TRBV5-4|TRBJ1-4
CASRRDATTNEKLFF
TGTGCCAGCAGGCGGGACGCGACAACTAATGAAAAACTGTTTTTT
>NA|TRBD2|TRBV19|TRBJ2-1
CASSTIAGGSYNEQFF
TGTGCCAGTAGTACAATAGCGGGAGGGTCCTACAATGAGCAGTTCTTC
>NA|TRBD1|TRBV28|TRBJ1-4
CASSLPGQGNEKLFF
TGTGCCAGCAGTCTCCCGGGACAGGGGAATGAAAAACTGTTTTTT
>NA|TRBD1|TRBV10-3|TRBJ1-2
CAISPGQGFGYTF
TGTGCCATCAGTCCGGGACAGGGGTTTGGCTACACCTTC
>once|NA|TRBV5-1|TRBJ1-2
CASSPAPNYGYTF
TGCGCCAGCAGCCCCGCCCCAAACTATGGCTACACCTTC
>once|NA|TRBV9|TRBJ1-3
CASSAEGYSGNTIYF
TGTGCCAGCAGCGCCGAAGGGTACTCTGGAAACACCATATATTTT
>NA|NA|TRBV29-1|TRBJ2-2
CSAQRRGYGELFF
TGCAGCGCCCAACGGAGGGGGTACGGGGAGCTGTTTTTT
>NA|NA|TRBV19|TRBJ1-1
CASSIGSQYKAFF
TGTGCCAGTAGTATAGGCTCCCAATACAAAGCTTTCTTT